These 15 T cell receptor beta chains share one sample of origin, sequenced in a study of T cell clones after liver transplantation. Clones were read by immunoSEQ multiplex PCR, and TCRdb kept only the in-frame ones, dropping some. Of more than 75,000 clones listed, 80% to 85% are singletons. This specimen consisted of CD4+ T cells from blood, obtained 46 months after liver transplant. The receptors come from a human patient who received a liver transplant. Some of the T cells may derive from the graft donor.

The chain joins TRBV28 to TRBJ2-7; D gene ambiguous. With 8 bases removed from V and 2 bases from J, the gap between germline ends came to 13 bases. Germline V CDR1 and CDR2: MDHEN, SYDVKM. CDR3 size: 13 residues. The CDR3: CASCFGRAYEQYF. In DNA form, the CDR3 reads TGTGCCAGCTGCTTCGGACGGGCCTACGAGCAGTACTTC.

The chain recombines TRBV18 with TRBJ1-1; maybe TRBD1 (5 bases). Trimming shortened V by 3 bases and J by 2 bases, and 10 bases separated the two germline ends. This CDR3 spans 14 amino acids. CDR1 is KGHSH, CDR2 LQKENI, per germline. The CDR3 nucleotides are TGTGCCAGCTCACCGGGACTGCAAAACACTGAAGCTTTCTTT. Protein product: CASSPGLQNTEAFF.

The chain joins TRBV6-5 to TRBJ2-7, with TRBD1 matching 11 bases. V dropped 0 bases and J dropped 5; count of bases not matched to a gene: 3. The germline gives CDR1 MNHEY, CDR2 SVGAGI. This CDR3 spans 15 amino acids. CDR3 region: CASSYSGQGGHEQYF. In DNA, the CDR3 is TGTGCCAGCAGTTACTCGGGACAGGGGGGCCACGAGCAGTACTTC.

The chain joins TRBV6-6 to TRBJ1-4; no reliable D call. The germline V gene has CDR1 MNHNY and CDR2 SVGAGI (reference sequence). The CDR3 runs 15 residues. Between the trimmed V and J ends, which lost 0 bases and 7 bases, there was a span of 12 bases. In DNA, the CDR3 is TGTGCCAGCAGTTACTCGACTCGGTCTGCTGAAAAACTGTTTTTT. Translated, it gives CASSYSTRSAEKLFF.

The chain combines TRBV5-1 with TRBJ1-1; D is possibly TRBD1 (6 bases). Germline CDR1 SGHRS, CDR2 YFSETQ. Trimming left V 0 bases short and J 1 base short, with 13 bases between. The CDR3 covers 16 residues. This CDR3 reads CASSLGSGTPNTEAFF. The CDR3 nucleotides read TGCGCCAGCAGCTTGGGCTCCGGGACACCGAACACTGAAGCTTTCTTT.

The chain recombines TRBV28 with TRBJ1-5; 10 bases map to TRBD1. Germline V gene sequence: CDR1 MDHEN, CDR2 SYDVKM. The CDR3 runs to 16 residues. V shed 3 bases and J 6 bases; nucleotides not matched to a gene: 8. For the CDR3, the DNA is TGTGCCAGCAGTTTTTCTGACAGGGGGCTAGGTCAGCCCCAGCATTTT. Amino acids: CASSFSDRGLGQPQHF.

The chain combines TRBV27 with TRBJ1-2, with no clear D. Germline values: CDR1 MNHEY, CDR2 SMNVEV (reference sequence). With 3 bases removed from V and 14 bases from J, the gap between germline ends came to 13 bases. The CDR3 runs 11 residues. CDR3 in DNA: TGTGCCAGCAGTTTCGACGGGTATGGTACCTTC. It is translated as CASSFDGYGTF.

The CDR3 DNA reads TGTGCCACCAGGGGGGACGGAACTTACGAGCAGTACTTC. Its protein product is CATRGDGTYEQYF. V and J are TRBV15 and TRBJ2-7; D may be TRBD1 or TRBD2 (5 bases each). V was cut by 6 bases and J by 4 bases, with 13 bases left in between. The CDR3 runs to 13 residues. Germline CDR1 and CDR2: LNHNV and YYDKDF (reference sequence). Based on the CDR3 plus reference TRBV15 and TRBJ2-7, the full variable domain is DAMVIQNPRYQVTQFGKPVTLSCSQTLNHNVMYWYQQKSSQAPKLLFHYYDKDFNNEADTPDNFQSRRPNTSFCFLDIRSPGLGDTAMYLCATRGDGTYEQYFGPGTRLTVT.

The chain couples TRBV5-1 to TRBJ2-1, with D unresolved. Trimming took 6 bases from V and 5 from J, leaving 6 bases between them. This CDR3 is 11 amino acids long. Germline CDR1 SGHRS, CDR2 YFSETQ. The CDR3 coding sequence is TGCGCCAGCAACAAAAACAATGAGCAGTTCTTC. This sequence encodes CASNKNNEQFF.

The V gene is TRBV11-2, the J gene TRBJ1-1; the D is unclear. There are 14 residues in the CDR3. The germline V and J ends were trimmed by 1 base and 0 bases, with 6 bases remaining between them. Looked up from germline, CDR1 is SGHAT and CDR2 is FQNNGV. The CDR3 bases are TGTGCCAGCAGCTTAGGGCGGGTGAACACTGAAGCTTTCTTT. This sequence encodes CASSLGRVNTEAFF.

The J gene is TRBJ2-5, the V gene TRBV27, with D perhaps matching TRBD2 (6 bases). Between the trimmed V and J ends, which lost 3 bases and 2 bases, there was a span of 13 bases. Germline assignment: CDR1 MNHEY and CDR2 SMNVEV (reference sequence). The CDR3 consists of 15 residues. CDR3 in amino acids: CASSFWRGGQETQYF. CDR3 nucleotides: TGTGCCAGCAGTTTCTGGAGGGGAGGTCAAGAGACCCAGTACTTC.

This chain joins TRBV25-1 and TRBJ2-2; weak D call: TRBD1 (6 bases). Germline values: CDR1 MGHDK, CDR2 SYGVNS. The CDR3 runs 17 residues. The ends were cut back, 8 bases at V and 3 bases at J, with 22 bases in the middle. DNA for the CDR3: TGTGCCAGCGCCGACCGCCGGCAGGGGTCCCACACCGGGGAGCTGTTTTTT. Translating gives CASADRRQGSHTGELFF.

The chain has TRBV28 and TRBJ2-1; unclear D gene. Germline loops: CDR1 MDHEN, CDR2 SYDVKM. V was shortened by 1 base and J by 1 base, with 8 bases between the two germline ends. This CDR3 has 15 amino acids. Here the CDR3 reads CASSLYGLSYNEQFF. The CDR3 region has the DNA TGTGCCAGCAGTTTATATGGGTTGTCCTACAATGAGCAGTTCTTC.

This clone came up a few times. The chain carries TRBV6-6 and TRBJ1-5; the D gene is possibly TRBD1 (5 bases). The CDR3 runs to 14 residues. V lost 4 bases to trimming and J lost 6 bases, with 13 bases between them. CDR1 and CDR2 (germline): MNHNY, SVGAGI (reference sequence). DNA for the CDR3: TGTGCCAGCAGTTCTTTCGGGGCGAGTCAGCCCCAGCATTTT. It is translated as CASSSFGASQPQHF.

J is TRBJ2-3 and V is TRBV7-9; perhaps TRBD2 as D (5 bases). CDR1 and CDR2 (germline): SEHNR, FQNEAQ (reference sequence). This CDR3 spans 16 amino acids. V was trimmed by 10 bases and J by 2 bases, leaving 22 bases between them. CDR3 DNA: TGTGCCACCCTCCTTCTAGGGAGCCGGATCACAGATACGCAGTATTTT. Its protein product is CATLLLGSRITDTQYF.